A selection of T cell receptor beta chains follows, all from one sample in a study of memory CD4+ T cells and cytomegalovirus serostatus. The data were produced by immunoSEQ multiplex PCR, yet TCRdb's version contains in-frame clones alone and is incomplete. The sample comprises roughly 50,000 clones, around 80% of which are singletons, and about 0.73% rests with the top ten. Specimen: memory CD4+ T cells from blood. These receptors all stem from an adult in good health and CMV-seronegative. The CDR3 runs from the conserved cysteine through the conserved F or W. Fields, in order: clone size, V gene, D gene, J gene, CDR3 DNA, CDR3 protein. D genes are given only for firm matches. Some rows have no size entry. The others give once, few or many, or a class for an expanded clone.

>.|TRBV5-6|TRBD1|TRBJ1-4
TGTGCCAGCAGCTTCGGGGACAGGAGGGGAAAACTGTTTTTT
CASSFGDRRGKLFF
>.|TRBV28|TRBD2|TRBJ2-5
TGTGCCAGCAGTTCACCGGGGACTAAAAAAGTGGAGACCCAGTACTTC
CASSSPGTKKVETQYF
>.|TRBV2|TRBD1|TRBJ1-5
TGTGCCAGCAGCAGACAGGGTTATAGCAATCAGCCCCAGCATTTT
CASSRQGYSNQPQHF
>.|TRBV5-4|.|TRBJ1-2
TGTGCCAGCAGCTTGGACAGGGCGGGTGGCTACACCTTC
CASSLDRAGGYTF
>.|TRBV7-2|.|TRBJ2-7
TGTGCCAGCAGCCGACCATCTACAGGAGCCTACGAGCAGTACTTC
CASSRPSTGAYEQYF
>.|TRBV25-1|TRBD2|TRBJ2-3
TGTGCCAGCAGTGAATGGGGGGTCGCGGGAGTTAGCTCAGATACGCAGTATTTT
CASSEWGVAGVSSDTQYF
>.|TRBV11-3|TRBD2|TRBJ2-5
TGTGCCAGCTCAACTAGCGGGGGGGACGAGACCCAGTACTTC
CASSTSGGDETQYF
>.|TRBV18|.|TRBJ1-5
TGTGCCAGCTCACTGGAGGGACCATATAGCAATCAGCCCCAGCATTTT
CASSLEGPYSNQPQHF
>.|TRBV18|.|TRBJ2-7
TGTGCCAGCTCACCACCTTCGGGGGCCCTTCACGAGCAGTACTTC
CASSPPSGALHEQYF
>.|TRBV18|.|TRBJ1-5
TGTGCCAGCTCACCAGACTCCTGGACGATTAATCAGCCCCAGCATTTT
CASSPDSWTINQPQHF
>.|TRBV28|.|TRBJ1-3
TGTGCCAGCCGGGACACTAGCTCTGGAAACACCATATATTTT
CASRDTSSGNTIYF
>.|TRBV6-4|.|TRBJ1-2
TGTGCCAGCAGTGACTCTTTAGGGGCTGGCTACACCTTC
CASSDSLGAGYTF
>.|TRBV6-1|.|TRBJ2-7
TGTGCCAGCAGAGGGACTTCCTACGAGCAGTACTTC
CASRGTSYEQYF
>few|TRBV6-1|TRBD1|TRBJ2-7
TGTGCCAGCAGTGAGTCCTGGGGACAGTTGGCCTCCTACGAGCAGTACTTC
CASSESWGQLASYEQYF
>.|TRBV7-9|TRBD1|TRBJ2-5
TGTGCCAGCAGCTTATTCGGGGACAGGGAAGAGACCCAGTACTTC
CASSLFGDREETQYF
>.|TRBV28|TRBD1|TRBJ1-1
TGTGCCAGCAGTTTAGCCCCCGGACAGGGGGCGACTGAAGCTTTCTTT
CASSLAPGQGATEAFF
>.|TRBV28|TRBD1|TRBJ1-4
TGTGCCAGCAGTCAGGGACAGTCTCATGAAAAACTGTTTTTT
CASSQGQSHEKLFF
>.|TRBV4-2|TRBD2|TRBJ2-7
TGTGCCAGCAGCCAACAACTAGCGGGAGCCTACGAGCAGTACTTC
CASSQQLAGAYEQYF
>.|TRBV18|.|TRBJ2-1
TGTGCCAGCTCACCACCTACCCATTCCTTCTACAATGAGCAGTTCTTC
CASSPPTHSFYNEQFF
>medium-sized|TRBV7-8|.|TRBJ1-5
TGTGCCAGCAGCTTAGGATCAGGGGTTTACAATCAGCCCCAGCATTTT
CASSLGSGVYNQPQHF
>.|TRBV5-6|TRBD1|TRBJ2-4
TGTGCCAGCAGCCCCCTCGGACAGGGTGCCAAAAACATTCAGTACTTC
CASSPLGQGAKNIQYF
>few|TRBV5-1|.|TRBJ1-2
TGCGCCAGCAGCTTGGTTTGGGAAAGCGGAGGCTACACCTTC
CASSLVWESGGYTF
>.|TRBV2|TRBD2|TRBJ2-2
TGTGCCAGCAGTGAATCCCCCGGGAGGGCAGGCCGCGGGGAGCTGTTTTTT
CASSESPGRAGRGELFF
>medium-sized|TRBV2|.|TRBJ2-4
TGTGCCAGCAGTGAAAAGACGGTAGCCAAAAACATTCAGTACTTC
CASSEKTVAKNIQYF
>.|TRBV6-1|TRBD1|TRBJ2-3
TGTGCCAGCAGTGACAGGGGGCGAGGAGATACGCAGTATTTT
CASSDRGRGDTQYF
>.|TRBV10-3|TRBD1|TRBJ2-1
TGTGCCATCAGTGAGTCGAGCAGGGGGAAAAATGAGCAGTTCTTC
CAISESSRGKNEQFF
>.|TRBV10-3|TRBD2|TRBJ2-1
TGTGCCATCAGTGAGATCGGGGGGGGTTACAATGAGCAGTTCTTC
CAISEIGGGYNEQFF
>.|TRBV6-1|.|TRBJ1-5
TGTGCCACCCTTCTCACTCAGAGCAATCAGCCCCAGCATTTT
CATLLTQSNQPQHF
>few|TRBV20-1|.|TRBJ1-5
TGCAGTGCTATCAAAAATCAGCCCCAGCATTTT
CSAIKNQPQHF
>.|TRBV2|TRBD1|TRBJ1-2
TGTGCCAGCACCGTAACAGGGGGGTATGGCTACACCTTC
CASTVTGGYGYTF
>once|TRBV4-1|TRBD1|TRBJ2-7
TGCGCCAGCAGCCCCATGACAGGGGATCGCTACGAGCAGTACTTC
CASSPMTGDRYEQYF
>.|TRBV21-1|.|TRBJ1-1
TGTGCCAGCAGCCACCGGGACAGGGAGTTTAGATTCTTT
CASSHRDREFRFF
>.|TRBV9|.|TRBJ1-2
TGTGCCAGCAGCTTCGACAGTACTAACTATGGCTACACCTTC
CASSFDSTNYGYTF
>.|TRBV5-4|.|TRBJ2-5
TGTGCCAGCAGCTCAAGAGGGACCCAGTACTTC
CASSSRGTQYF
>.|TRBV9|.|TRBJ2-1
TGTGCCAGCACACGAGGATGGTCAGCCGAGAGCTCCTACAATGAGCAGTTCTTC
CASTRGWSAESSYNEQFF
>.|TRBV27|TRBD1|TRBJ1-4
TGTGCCAGCAGCCGCCAGGGGGCTGCTAATGAAAAACTGTTTTTT
CASSRQGAANEKLFF
>.|TRBV5-6|.|TRBJ1-1
TGTGCCAGCTTTACTAGGGGTCCAGTCCCCGCTGAAGCTTTCTTT
CASFTRGPVPAEAFF
>.|TRBV30|.|TRBJ2-3
TGTGCCTGGAGTCGTTCAGGGCAGGGACCAGATACGCAGTATTTT
CAWSRSGQGPDTQYF
>.|TRBV7-8|.|TRBJ2-7
TGTGCCAGCAGCTTAAGGGGGTCCTACGAGCAGTACTTC
CASSLRGSYEQYF
>.|TRBV18|TRBD1|TRBJ1-2
TGTGCCAGCTCACCGCCACCGGGACAGGGGGCACACGGCTACACCTTC
CASSPPPGQGAHGYTF
>.|TRBV28|.|TRBJ2-7
TGTGCCAGCAGCCTCTCTCGATTGGACGAGCAGTACTTC
CASSLSRLDEQYF
>.|TRBV4-1|TRBD2|TRBJ2-7
TGCGCCAGCAGCCAAGTGGGCCTAGCGGAAAATCCCTACGAGCAGTACTTC
CASSQVGLAENPYEQYF
>.|TRBV7-7|.|TRBJ2-3
TGTGCCAGCAGCATGACATCTCTCCCCACAGATACGCAGTATTTT
CASSMTSLPTDTQYF
>.|TRBV21-1|.|TRBJ2-4
TGTGCCACTCAAAATTCCCGGGACAGGGGGCCCTTAGCCAAAAACATTCAGTACTTC
CATQNSRDRGPLAKNIQYF
>.|TRBV19|TRBD2|TRBJ2-7
TGTGCCAGTAGTCCTATCATTGGGACTAGATCTGCTAATTCCTACGAGCAGTACTTC
CASSPIIGTRSANSYEQYF
>once|TRBV18|.|TRBJ2-5
TGTGCCAGCTCACCAGGGGGAGAGACCCAGTACTTC
CASSPGGETQYF
>few|TRBV30|.|TRBJ1-5
TGTGCCTGGCGCCCCGACCGCTCGGGACCCCAGCATTTT
CAWRPDRSGPQHF
>.|TRBV7-9|.|TRBJ1-2
TGTGCCAGCAGCTTAATCGGGCCGAACTATGGCTACACCTTC
CASSLIGPNYGYTF
>.|TRBV28|.|TRBJ1-1
TGTGCCAGCAGTTGGGGGGGCACTGAAGCTTTCTTT
CASSWGGTEAFF
>once|TRBV18|.|TRBJ2-3
TGTGCCAGCTCACCTTCCCGAGGGACCACCCGGTCAGATACGCAGTATTTT
CASSPSRGTTRSDTQYF
>once|TRBV30|.|TRBJ2-3
TGTGCCTGGAGAGCCCCGGGGAGCACAGATACGCAGTATTTT
CAWRAPGSTDTQYF
>.|TRBV28|.|TRBJ2-7
TGTGCCGCCGCCCCTGGCCGCTCCTACGAGCAGTACTTC
CAAAPGRSYEQYF
>.|TRBV5-5|TRBD1|TRBJ1-2
TGTGCCAGCAGCCCGACAGGGTGGGGCGGCTACACCTTC
CASSPTGWGGYTF
>once|TRBV19|TRBD1|TRBJ2-2
TGTGCCAGTAAGACAGGGGGCAACACCGGGGAGCTGTTTTTT
CASKTGGNTGELFF
>.|TRBV4-2|.|TRBJ1-4
TGTGCCAGCAGCCAGCAAGCTAGTGCAACTAATGAAAAACTGTTTTTT
CASSQQASATNEKLFF
>.|TRBV5-4|TRBD2|TRBJ2-3
TGTGCCAGCAGCTCGGCCAAGGGGCTAGCGGGAGCAGATACGCAGTATTTT
CASSSAKGLAGADTQYF
>.|TRBV20-1|.|TRBJ2-5
TGCAGTGCGATGCCTGAAGAGACCCAGTACTTC
CSAMPEETQYF
>.|TRBV14|.|TRBJ2-7
TGTGCCAGCAGCCAACACCCATGGACAGCTTCCTACGAGCAGTACTTC
CASSQHPWTASYEQYF
>.|TRBV5-1|TRBD1|TRBJ2-3
TGCGCCAGCAGCGTGGGACAGGGGGCAGATACGCAGTATTTT
CASSVGQGADTQYF